These 6 T cell receptor beta chains were all obtained from the same sample, sequenced in a study of early T cells in non-severe SARS-CoV-2 infection. TCRdb used MiXCR to reprocess the 5' RACE reads, holding one entry per CDR3 protein. Counted here are roughly 63,000 distinct CDR3 sequences, around 11% occurring once; the ten biggest clones make up about 4%. What was sequenced was whole blood. Source of these receptors: an adult who was a healthcare worker with PCR-confirmed SARS-CoV-2 infection or an uninfected control (not recorded which).

This clonotype is categorized as medium-sized. The chain links TRBV3-1 to TRBJ2-7, with a weak D call TRBD1 (5 bases). Trimming left V 0 bases short and J 2 bases short, with 11 bases between. The CDR3 has 15 amino acids. Looked up from germline, CDR1 is LGHDT and CDR2 is YNNKEL (reference sequence). CDR3: CASSQDPGRAYEQYF. In nucleotides, the CDR3 is TGTGCCAGCAGCCAAGATCCGGGCAGGGCCTACGAGCAGTACTTC.

In DNA form, the CDR3 reads TGCGCCAGCAGCCTCATGGGACCCGCAGAGACCCAGTACTTC. Translating it yields CASSLMGPAETQYF. The chain couples TRBV5-1 to TRBJ2-5, with D perhaps being TRBD1 or TRBD2 (5 bases each). From germline, CDR1 is SGHRS and CDR2 YFSETQ. V lost 4 bases and J lost 4, with 14 bases in between. The CDR3 runs 14 residues.

This sequence joins TRBV7-2 and TRBJ2-1, with 8 bases identical to TRBD2. The length of the CDR3 is 12 residues. The germline V gene has CDR1 SGHTA and CDR2 FQGNSA. Losses at the gene ends were 5 bases for V and 10 bases for J; bases not matched to a gene: 4. The CDR3 region has the DNA TGTGCCAGCAGCCATCGACTAGCGGAGCAGTTCTTC. This encodes CASSHRLAEQFF.

A remark on this clonotype: With a much larger clone just one base away, this may be a read error. The V and J genes are TRBV5-6 and TRBJ1-1; D unclear. This CDR3 has 12 amino acids. Germline V gives CDR1 SGHDT, CDR2 YYEEEE. CDR3 residues: CASSPMGSEDFF. The CDR3 region has the DNA TGTGCCAGCAGCCCGATGGGAAGTGAAGATTTCTTT.

For the CDR3, the DNA is TGTGCCAGCAGGCCAGGGGGGACGAATCAGCCCCAGCATTTT. It yields the protein CASRPGGTNQPQHF. The chain recombines TRBV28 with TRBJ1-5, with TRBD1 matching over 7 bases. This CDR3 has 14 residues. Germline values: CDR1 MDHEN, CDR2 SYDVKM. V lost 6 bases and J lost 4; bases outside the gene matches: 6. The whole variable domain, filled in from reference TRBV28 and TRBJ1-5, reads DVKVTQSSRYLVKRTGEKVFLECVQDMDHENMFWYRQDPGLGLRLIYFSYDVKMKEKGDIPEGYSVSREKKERFSLILESASTNQTSMYLCASRPGGTNQPQHFGDGTRLSIL.

A few counts support this clonotype. V gene TRBV11-1 combines with J gene TRBJ2-5; 8 bases are shared with TRBD1. The CDR3 extends over 14 amino acids. The junction had 7 bases not matched to a gene; V was cut back by 4 bases and J by 6 bases. From germline, CDR1 is SGHAT and CDR2 FQDESV (reference sequence). DNA of the CDR3: TGTGCCAGCAGCTCCGGGGACAGGATAAAGACCCAGTACTTC. Protein product: CASSSGDRIKTQYF.